Described below is a single TCR beta chain sequence and its context. TCR beta CDR3 sequences were amplified from RNA transcripts. With the HTBI primer set, the TCR CDR3 went through a first round of RT-PCR. A single record per CDR3 protein comes from TCRdb applying MiXCR to the multiplex PCR reads. Of roughly 740,000 distinct CDR3 sequences in the sample, about 17% are singletons; the top ten hold about 8.4%. The study defined stable Graves' hyperthyroidism as no ophthalmopathy progression within 18 months. PBMCs came from more than 9.5 ml fresh peripheral blood. This sample was taken from a study of T cells in Graves' hyperthyroidism and ophthalmopathy. Between the trimmed V and J ends, which lost 2 bases and 5 bases, there was a span of 15 bases. CDR3 length: 15 residues. The germline V gene encodes CDR1 MNHNS and CDR2 SASEGT.

The rearrangement joins TRBV6-1 to TRBJ1-2; no reliable D call. The sequenced material came from blood. The TCR was taken from a man between 18 and 35 years old with Graves' hyperthyroidism. The CDR3 protein is CASSESPSGWYGYTF. CDR3 sequence (DNA): TGTGCCAGCAGTGAATCGCCGTCCGGCTGGTATGGCTACACCTTC.